One sample yielded the 31 T cell receptor beta chains listed below, sequenced in a study of blood T cell repertoires in COVID-19. Sequenced by immunoSEQ multiplex PCR; TCRdb stores in-frame clones only, minus some. Of about 56,000 clones detected, roughly 90% appear once; the ten largest clones hold over 15%. Sequencing was done on a sample of peripheral blood. The receptor set was obtained from a human donor in a cohort sampled during active COVID-19.

J is TRBJ2-1 and V is TRBV19, with 14 bases lining up with TRBD2. V gave up 3 bases and J gave up 10 bases; unmatched junction bases: 8. The CDR3 sequence is 16 residues long. The germline CDR1 and CDR2 sequences are LNHDA and SQIVND (reference sequence). The CDR3 sequence: CASSMPTSGGAGEQFF. DNA of the CDR3: TGTGCCAGTAGTATGCCGACTAGCGGGGGGGCCGGGGAGCAGTTCTTC.

The chain is built from TRBV12-5 and TRBJ1-1; a possible D gene is TRBD1 (6 bases). The CDR3 contains 13 residues. V shed 5 bases and J shed 8 bases, with 15 bases lying between them. Per the germline V gene, CDR1 is LGHNT and CDR2 is FRNRAP. The CDR3 nucleotides read TGTGCTAGTGGTCCCTACAGGGCCCTGGAAGCTTTCTTT. It encodes CASGPYRALEAFF. The variable domain in full, completed from reference TRBV12-5 and TRBJ1-1, reads DARVTQTPRHKVTEMGQEVTMRCQPILGHNTVFWYRQTMMQGLELLAYFRNRAPLDDSGMPKDRFSAEMPDATLATLKIQPSEPRDSAVYFCASGPYRALEAFFGQGTRLTVV.

The rearrangement links TRBV12-5 to TRBJ2-7, with D possibly being TRBD2 (5 bases). Trimming shortened V by 2 bases and J by 2 bases, and 13 bases separated the two germline ends. The CDR3 contains 15 residues. The germline CDR1 and CDR2 sequences are LGHNT and FRNRAP. The DNA for the CDR3 is TGTGCTAGTGGTTTGTTTGGACTGATAACCTACGAGCAGTACTTC. It is translated as CASGLFGLITYEQYF.

The chain uses TRBV13 and TRBJ2-2; the match to TRBD2 covers 7 bases. Unmatched junction bases numbered 15, after V lost 4 bases and J lost 7 bases. The germline V gene has CDR1 PRHDT and CDR2 FYEKMQ (reference sequence). The CDR3 has 17 residues. CDR3 nucleotides: TGTGCCAGCAGCTCGCCCCCCTGGGAGGGCGGGGACGGGGAGCTGTTTTTT. Encoded protein: CASSSPPWEGGDGELFF.

This clone is a singleton in its sample. This rearrangement joins TRBV19 to TRBJ1-3; D perhaps matches TRBD1 (5 bases). The CDR3 is 16 amino acids. CDR1 LNHDA and CDR2 SQIVND come from the germline V gene (reference sequence). Trimming took off 7 bases at V and 0 bases at J, with 16 bases between the two ends. The CDR3, as DNA: TGTGCCAGTATGTTGGGGCGGCGATCCTCTGGAAACACCATATATTTT. It is translated as CASMLGRRSSGNTIYF.

V is TRBV7-9 and J is TRBJ2-1; TRBD2 aligns across 14 bases. The CDR3 runs 17 residues. CDR1 is SEHNR, CDR2 FQNEAQ, per germline (reference sequence). With V trimmed by 4 bases and J by 0 bases, 2 bases remained unmatched. The CDR3 spells CASSWTSGGSSYNEQFF. CDR3 in DNA: TGTGCCAGCAGCTGGACTAGCGGGGGGAGCTCCTACAATGAGCAGTTCTTC.

This chain joins TRBV9 and TRBJ1-1; D gene unclear. V was shortened by 4 bases and J by 3 bases, with 19 bases between the two germline ends. Germline CDR1 and CDR2: SGDLS and YYNGEE. The length of the CDR3 is 16 residues. The CDR3, as DNA: TGTGCCAGCAGCCTCGGGGATGGATACATTGACACTGAAGCTTTCTTT. It codes for CASSLGDGYIDTEAFF.

This rearrangement joins TRBV7-8 to TRBJ1-2, with a tentative D call TRBD1 (5 bases). The CDR3 length is 14 residues. V was trimmed by 5 bases and J by 3 bases, leaving 13 bases between them. CDR1 and CDR2 from the germline V gene are SGHVS and FQNEAQ. The CDR3 is CASSPLGGDYGYTF. The DNA for the CDR3 is TGTGCCAGCAGCCCGTTGGGGGGGGACTATGGCTACACCTTC.

V and J are TRBV14 and TRBJ2-3; tentative D call: TRBD1 (6 bases). Germline lookup yields CDR1 SGHDN and CDR2 FVKESK. Trimming cost V 5 bases and J 4 bases, with 10 bases left between them. CDR3 length: 13 residues. Here the CDR3 DNA reads TGTGCCAGCAGCGTAGGGGGTTCAGATACGCAGTATTTT. This gives the protein CASSVGGSDTQYF. Variable domain in full (rest from reference TRBV14 and TRBJ2-3): EAGVTQFPSHSVIEKGQTVTLRCDPISGHDNLYWYRRVMGKEIKFLLHFVKESKQDESGMPNNRFLAERTGGTYSTLKVQPAELEDSGVYFCASSVGGSDTQYFGPGTRLTVL.

The genes are TRBV30 and TRBJ2-2; a weak D match, TRBD1 (5 bases). V gave up 3 bases and J gave up 1 base, with 9 bases separating them. This CDR3 comprises 14 residues. The germline V gene has CDR1 GTSNPN and CDR2 SVGIG (reference sequence). The CDR3 DNA reads as TGTGCCTGGAGGAAAACAGGGAACACCGGGGAGCTGTTTTTT. Protein product: CAWRKTGNTGELFF.

The chain links TRBV7-2 to TRBJ1-2, with TRBD1 matching 7 bases. The V gene end was trimmed by 3 bases and the J gene end by 5 bases; junction bases not matched to a gene: 3. The CDR3 runs to 13 residues. CDR1 SGHTA and CDR2 FQGNSA come from the germline V gene. CDR3 nucleotide sequence: TGTGCCAGCAGCTTCGACAGGGAATATGGCTACACCTTC. Translating gives CASSFDREYGYTF.

The chain has TRBV5-1 and TRBJ1-2; a possible D gene is TRBD1 (6 bases). The CDR3 runs 15 residues. Trimming removed 0 bases at V and 7 bases at J, with 16 bases between. Per germline, CDR1 SGHRS and CDR2 YFSETQ. The CDR3 region has the DNA TGCGCCAGCAGCTTGGATGCAGGGGAGTTTTCTGGCTACACCTTC. Its translation: CASSLDAGEFSGYTF.

The J gene is TRBJ2-1, the V gene TRBV6-2 or TRBV6-3, with 8 nucleotides matching TRBD2. Germline V gene data show CDR1 as MNHEY and CDR2 as SVGEGT. The length of the CDR3 is 15 residues. V lost 2 bases and J lost 4; bases outside the gene matches: 4. DNA of the CDR3: TGTGCCAGCAGTTACGAATCGGGGGGGTACAATGAGCAGTTCTTC. Protein product: CASSYESGGYNEQFF.

This chain connects TRBV3-1 (or the pseudogene TRBV3-2) to TRBJ1-1, with D uncertain. Germline lookup yields CDR1 LGHDT and CDR2 YNNKEL (reference sequence). The CDR3 totals 15 residues. Trimming cost V 1 base and J 1 base, with 10 bases left between them. CDR3 in DNA: TGTGCCAGCAGCCAAGCTGGGGAGGCGAACACTGAAGCTTTCTTT. Its protein is CASSQAGEANTEAFF.

This chain connects TRBV4-1 to TRBJ2-1, with TRBD1 identical over 9 bases. V trimming: 0 bases; J trimming: 5 bases; junction bases outside the gene matches: 2. The CDR3 consists of 15 residues. Looked up from germline, CDR1 is MGHRA and CDR2 is YSYEKL. The CDR3 bases are TGCGCCAGCAGCCAAGAGGACAGGGGCAACAATGAGCAGTTCTTC. Translating gives CASSQEDRGNNEQFF.

CDR3 residues: CAWSVTGGGSGNTIYF. CDR3 sequence (DNA): TGTGCCTGGAGTGTAACAGGGGGAGGCTCTGGAAACACCATATATTTT. The chain couples TRBV30 to TRBJ1-3; 8 nucleotides match TRBD1. Germline values: CDR1 GTSNPN, CDR2 SVGIG (reference sequence). Trimming removed 0 bases from V and 0 bases from J; junction bases left unmatched: 4. The CDR3 contains 16 residues.

The rearrangement joins TRBV19 to TRBJ1-2; D unresolved. This CDR3 region has 13 residues. With 5 bases removed from V and 2 bases from J, the gap between germline ends came to 9 bases. CDR1 is LNHDA and CDR2 is SQIVND in the germline V gene (reference sequence). The CDR3 DNA follows: TGTGCCAGTAGTCGGGTCCTGAACTATGGCTACACCTTC. This encodes CASSRVLNYGYTF.

This chain joins TRBV12-3 or TRBV12-4 and TRBJ1-2, with TRBD1 as a possible D gene (5 bases). V dropped 6 bases and J dropped 7 bases, with 12 bases sitting between them. The length of the CDR3 is 12 residues. The CDR3 DNA is TGTGCCAGCAGCCCCCAGGGATCTGGCTACACCTTC. Amino acid sequence: CASSPQGSGYTF.

V and J are TRBV3-1 (or the pseudogene TRBV3-2) and TRBJ2-7; D possibly corresponds to TRBD2 (5 bases). The germline V gene has CDR1 LGHDT and CDR2 YNNKEL (reference sequence). Trimming took 2 bases from V and 5 from J, leaving 13 bases between them. The CDR3 loop spans 14 amino acids. The DNA for the CDR3 is TGTGCCAGCAGCCAACTCGGGCCGACTAACGAGCAGTACTTC. Its translation: CASSQLGPTNEQYF.

This clone was counted only a few times. This chain links TRBV29-1 with TRBJ2-1; TRBD1 matches at 7 bases. J was trimmed by 4 bases and V by 4 bases; bases with no gene match: 7. Germline loops: CDR1 SQVTM, CDR2 ANQGSEA. This CDR3 spans 14 amino acids. The CDR3 region has the DNA TGCAGCGTTGCATCCGGGACAGCATACAATGAGCAGTTCTTC. This codes for CSVASGTAYNEQFF.

The rearrangement uses TRBV28 and TRBJ2-3; TRBD1 matches 8 bases. There are 14 residues in the CDR3. The V segment lost 5 bases and the J segment 4 bases; nucleotides outside the gene matches: 5. Germline CDR1 and CDR2: MDHEN and SYDVKM. The DNA for the CDR3 is TGTGCCAGCAGTCCCGGACAGGGACCAGATACGCAGTATTTT. This codes for CASSPGQGPDTQYF.

The chain carries TRBV6-6 and TRBJ2-7; TRBD1 agrees at 9 bases. This CDR3 is 14 amino acids long. The junction had 6 bases not matched to a gene; V was cut back by 4 bases and J by 5 bases. Germline CDR1 is MNHNY and CDR2 is SVGAGI (reference sequence). CDR3 loop: CASSLPDRGHEQYF. CDR3 bases: TGTGCCAGCAGTTTGCCGGACAGGGGCCACGAGCAGTACTTC.

The chain uses TRBV28 and TRBJ2-5, with TRBD1 matching over 12 bases. Germline V gene data show CDR1 as MDHEN and CDR2 as SYDVKM. V trimming: 11 bases; J trimming: 7 bases; junction bases outside the gene matches: 8. The CDR3 is 13 residues long. Here the CDR3 DNA reads TGTGCCGCCGGGACAGGGGGCTGGGGGACCCAGTACTTC. It is translated as CAAGTGGWGTQYF.

This clone was detected only once. The J gene is TRBJ1-2, the V gene TRBV7-2, with D hard to call. This CDR3 is built from 13 residues. Germline CDR1 reads SGHTA; CDR2 reads FQGNSA. Trimming removed 1 base at V and 4 bases at J, with 7 bases between. CDR3 sequence: CASSLVTVYGYTF. The CDR3 DNA reads as TGTGCCAGCAGCTTAGTAACAGTCTATGGCTACACCTTC. Full variable domain (remainder filled in from reference TRBV7-2 and TRBJ1-2): GAGVSQSPSNKVTEKGKDVELRCDPISGHTALYWYRQSLGQGLEFLIYFQGNSAPDKSGLPSDRFSAERTGGSVSTLTIQRTQQEDSAVYLCASSLVTVYGYTFGSGTRLTVV.

CDR3 region: CASSLLLAGGLGTQYF. The CDR3 bases are TGTGCCAGCAGCTTGTTACTAGCGGGGGGCCTGGGGACCCAGTACTTC. The chain combines TRBV5-4 with TRBJ2-5, with 12 bases aligning to TRBD2. V trimming: 1 base; J trimming: 7 bases; junction bases outside the gene matches: 8. The CDR3 has 16 amino acids. Germline CDR1 and CDR2: SGHNT and YYREEE (reference sequence).

The chain combines TRBV11-1 with TRBJ2-7; no definite D call. Germline V CDR1 and CDR2: SGHAT, FQDESV (reference sequence). V lost 1 base, J lost 3 bases, and 4 bases lay in between. There are 12 residues in the CDR3. This chain's CDR3 is CASSLGHYEQYF. CDR3 sequence (DNA): TGTGCCAGCAGCTTAGGACACTACGAGCAGTACTTC.

The chain employs TRBV5-6 and TRBJ1-2, with D uncertain. In germline, CDR1 is SGHDT, CDR2 YYEEEE. This CDR3 comprises 12 residues. The ends were cut back, 4 bases at V and 4 bases at J, with 8 bases in the middle. CDR3 DNA: TGTGCCAGCAGCGGCGGTCGCTATGGCTACACCTTC. Translation: CASSGGRYGYTF. The full variable domain, completed using reference TRBV5-6 and TRBJ1-2, is DAGVTQSPTHLIKTRGQQVTLRCSPKSGHDTVSWYQQALGQGPQFIFQYYEEEERQRGNFPDRFSGHQFPNYSSELNVNALLLGDSALYLCASSGGRYGYTFGSGTRLTVV.

The V and J genes are TRBV6-5 and TRBJ2-2; 14 nucleotides line up with TRBD2. From germline, CDR1 is MNHEY and CDR2 SVGAGI. V was pared by 6 bases and J by 6 bases, with 3 bases of the junction left unmatched. This CDR3 has 15 residues. The CDR3 region has the DNA TGTGCCAGCAGAGGGACTAGCGGGGGCGCCGGGGAGCTGTTTTTT. Its translation is CASRGTSGGAGELFF.

This clone has a single count. V usage is TRBV5-1 and J usage is TRBJ2-2, with D uncertain. V dropped 3 bases and J dropped 2 bases, with 2 bases sitting between them. Germline CDR1 and CDR2: SGHRS and YFSETQ. The CDR3 extends over 12 amino acids. CDR3 nucleotide sequence: TGCGCCAGCAGCTCAAACACCGGGGAGCTGTTTTTT. Translated: CASSSNTGELFF.

V is TRBV29-1 and J is TRBJ1-1; a weak D match, TRBD1 (6 bases). The ends were cut back, 7 bases at V and 4 bases at J, with 22 bases in the middle. This CDR3 has 15 amino acids. Germline V gene data show CDR1 as SQVTM and CDR2 as ANQGSEA. The CDR3 nucleotides read TGCAGCGCTGTATGGGGAACAGGGTTTTCCACTGAAGCTTTCTTT. Translated, it gives CSAVWGTGFSTEAFF.

V gene TRBV25-1 combines with J gene TRBJ2-3; no clear D. The CDR3 totals 14 residues. Germline assignment: CDR1 MGHDK and CDR2 SYGVNS. V lost 4 bases, J lost 2 bases, and 10 bases lay in between. Here the CDR3 DNA reads TGTGCCAGCAGTGTACACAGAGACACAGATACGCAGTATTTT. It yields the protein CASSVHRDTDTQYF. The entire variable domain, with the rest obtained from reference TRBV25-1 and TRBJ2-3, is as follows: EADIYQTPRYLVIGTGKKITLECSQTMGHDKMYWYQQDPGMELHLIHYSYGVNSTEKGDLSSESTVSRIRTEHFPLTLESARPSHTSQYLCASSVHRDTDTQYFGPGTRLTVL.